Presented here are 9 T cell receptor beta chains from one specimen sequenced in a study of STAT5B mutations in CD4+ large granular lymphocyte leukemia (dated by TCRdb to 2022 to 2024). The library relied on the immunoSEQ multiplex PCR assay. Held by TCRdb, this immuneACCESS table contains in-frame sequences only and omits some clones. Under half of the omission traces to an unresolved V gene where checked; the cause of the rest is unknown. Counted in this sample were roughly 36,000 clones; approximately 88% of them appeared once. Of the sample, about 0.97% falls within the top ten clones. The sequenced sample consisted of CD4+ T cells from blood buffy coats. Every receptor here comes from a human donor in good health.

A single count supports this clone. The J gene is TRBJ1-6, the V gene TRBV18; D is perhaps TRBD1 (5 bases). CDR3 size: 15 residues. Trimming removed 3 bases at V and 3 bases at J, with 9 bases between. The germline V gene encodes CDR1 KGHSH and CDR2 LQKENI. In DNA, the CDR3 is TGTGCCAGCTCACCTACGGACATCTATAATTCACCCCTCCACTTT. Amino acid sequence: CASSPTDIYNSPLHF.

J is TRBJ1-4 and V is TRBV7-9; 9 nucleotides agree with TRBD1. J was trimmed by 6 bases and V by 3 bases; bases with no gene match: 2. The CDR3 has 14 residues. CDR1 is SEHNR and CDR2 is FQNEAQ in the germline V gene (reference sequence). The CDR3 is CASSFRTGDEKLFF. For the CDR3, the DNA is TGTGCCAGCAGCTTTCGGACAGGGGATGAAAAACTGTTTTTT.

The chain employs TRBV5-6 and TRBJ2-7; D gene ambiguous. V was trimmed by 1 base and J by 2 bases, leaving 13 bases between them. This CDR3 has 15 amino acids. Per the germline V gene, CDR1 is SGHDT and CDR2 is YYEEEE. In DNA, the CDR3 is TGTGCCAGCAGCTTGCTTCCAGGTCTCACCTACGAGCAGTACTTC. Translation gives CASSLLPGLTYEQYF.

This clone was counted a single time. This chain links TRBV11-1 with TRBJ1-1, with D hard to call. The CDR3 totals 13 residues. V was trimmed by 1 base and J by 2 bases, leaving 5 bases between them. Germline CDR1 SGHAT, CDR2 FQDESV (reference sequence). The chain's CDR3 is CASSLELNTEAFF. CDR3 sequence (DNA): TGTGCCAGCAGCTTAGAACTAAACACTGAAGCTTTCTTT.

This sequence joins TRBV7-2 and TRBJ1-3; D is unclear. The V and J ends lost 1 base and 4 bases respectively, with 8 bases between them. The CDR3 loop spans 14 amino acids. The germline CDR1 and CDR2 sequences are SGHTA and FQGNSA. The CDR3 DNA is TGTGCCAGCAGCTTAGTTATTCCAGGAAACACCATATATTTT. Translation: CASSLVIPGNTIYF.

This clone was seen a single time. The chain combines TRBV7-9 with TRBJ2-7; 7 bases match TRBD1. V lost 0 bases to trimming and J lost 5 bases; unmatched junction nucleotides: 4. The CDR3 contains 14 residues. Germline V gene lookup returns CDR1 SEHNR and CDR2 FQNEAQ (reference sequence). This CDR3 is CASSLADRVHEQYF. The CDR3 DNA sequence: TGTGCCAGCAGCTTAGCCGACAGGGTTCACGAGCAGTACTTC. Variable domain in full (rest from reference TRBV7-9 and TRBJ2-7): DTGVSQNPRHKITKRGQNVTFRCDPISEHNRLYWYRQTLGQGPEFLTYFQNEAQLEKSRLLSDRFSAERPKGSFSTLEIQRTEQGDSAMYLCASSLADRVHEQYFGPGTRLTVT.

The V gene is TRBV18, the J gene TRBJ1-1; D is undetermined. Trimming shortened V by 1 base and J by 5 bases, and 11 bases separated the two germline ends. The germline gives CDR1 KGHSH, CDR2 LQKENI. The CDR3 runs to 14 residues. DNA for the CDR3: TGTGCCAGCTCACCACGGGCAGTTATTACTGAAGCTTTCTTT. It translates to CASSPRAVITEAFF.

The CDR3 here is CASSLDRVDYGYTF. The CDR3 DNA is TGTGCCAGCAGCTTAGACAGGGTTGACTATGGCTACACCTTC. The chain has TRBV11-2 and TRBJ1-2, with D possibly matching TRBD1 (5 bases). The germline V gene encodes CDR1 SGHAT and CDR2 FQNNGV. The CDR3 covers 14 residues. The V end was cut by 0 bases, the J end by 3 bases, with 8 bases between.

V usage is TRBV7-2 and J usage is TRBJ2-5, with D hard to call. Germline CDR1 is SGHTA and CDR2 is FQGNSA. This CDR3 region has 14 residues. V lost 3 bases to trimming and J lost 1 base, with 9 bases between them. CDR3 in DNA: TGTGCCAGCAGCTTTCAGATCCTCCAAGAGACCCAGTACTTC. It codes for CASSFQILQETQYF.